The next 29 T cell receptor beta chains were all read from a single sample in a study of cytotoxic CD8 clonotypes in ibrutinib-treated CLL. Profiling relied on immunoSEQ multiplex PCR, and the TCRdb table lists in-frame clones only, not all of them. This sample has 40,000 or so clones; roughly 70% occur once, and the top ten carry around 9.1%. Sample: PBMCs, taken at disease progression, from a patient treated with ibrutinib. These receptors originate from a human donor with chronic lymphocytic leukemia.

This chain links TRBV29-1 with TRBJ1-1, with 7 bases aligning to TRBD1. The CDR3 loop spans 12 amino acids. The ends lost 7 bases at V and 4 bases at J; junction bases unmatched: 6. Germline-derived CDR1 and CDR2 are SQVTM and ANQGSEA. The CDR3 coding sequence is TGCAGCGGGCAGGGGGTGGCCACTGAAGCTTTCTTT. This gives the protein CSGQGVATEAFF.

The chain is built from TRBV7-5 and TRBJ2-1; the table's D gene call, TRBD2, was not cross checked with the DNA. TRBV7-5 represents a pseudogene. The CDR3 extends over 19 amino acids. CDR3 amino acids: CVRSPTSRQDESSYNEQFF. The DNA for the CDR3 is TGTGTCAGAAGCCCAACTAGCCGTCAAGATGAGAGCTCCTACAATGAGCAGTTCTTC.

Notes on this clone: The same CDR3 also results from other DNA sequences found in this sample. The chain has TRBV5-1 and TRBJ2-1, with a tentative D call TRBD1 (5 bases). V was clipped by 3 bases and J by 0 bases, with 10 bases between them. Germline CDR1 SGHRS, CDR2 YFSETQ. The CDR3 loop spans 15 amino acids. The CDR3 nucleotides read TGCGCCAGCAGCTCAGGGTTGGTCTCCTACAATGAGCAGTTCTTC. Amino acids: CASSSGLVSYNEQFF.

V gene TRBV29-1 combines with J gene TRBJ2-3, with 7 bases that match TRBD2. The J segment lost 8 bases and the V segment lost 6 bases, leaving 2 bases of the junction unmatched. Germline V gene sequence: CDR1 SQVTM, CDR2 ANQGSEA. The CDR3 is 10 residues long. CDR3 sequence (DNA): TGCAGCGTACCGGGGGGTACGCAGTATTTT. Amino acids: CSVPGGTQYF.

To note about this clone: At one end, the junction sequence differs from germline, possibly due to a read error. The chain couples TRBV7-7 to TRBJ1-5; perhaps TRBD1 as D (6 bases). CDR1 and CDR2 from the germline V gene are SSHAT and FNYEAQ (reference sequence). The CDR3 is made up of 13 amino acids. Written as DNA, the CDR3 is TGTGCTAGCAGCTTAGGGGGTGGACAGCCCCAGCATTTT. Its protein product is CASSLGGGQPQHF.

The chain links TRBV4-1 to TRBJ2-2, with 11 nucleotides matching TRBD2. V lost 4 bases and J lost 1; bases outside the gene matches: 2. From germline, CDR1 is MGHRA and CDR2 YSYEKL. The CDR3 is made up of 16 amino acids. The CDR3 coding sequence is TGCGCCAGCAGCCGAGGGACTAGCGGGAACACCGGGGAGCTGTTTTTT. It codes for CASSRGTSGNTGELFF.

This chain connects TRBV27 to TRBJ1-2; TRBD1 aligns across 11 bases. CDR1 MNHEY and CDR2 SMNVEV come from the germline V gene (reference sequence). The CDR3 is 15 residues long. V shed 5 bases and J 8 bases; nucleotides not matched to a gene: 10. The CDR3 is CASSPLGQGADGYTF. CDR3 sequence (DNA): TGTGCCAGCAGTCCACTAGGACAGGGGGCTGACGGCTACACCTTC.

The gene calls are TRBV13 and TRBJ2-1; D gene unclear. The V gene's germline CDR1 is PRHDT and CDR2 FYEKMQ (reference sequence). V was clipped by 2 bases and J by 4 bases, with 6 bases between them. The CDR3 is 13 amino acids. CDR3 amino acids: CASSLRQYNEQFF. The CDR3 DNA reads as TGTGCCAGCAGCTTAAGGCAGTACAATGAGCAGTTCTTC.

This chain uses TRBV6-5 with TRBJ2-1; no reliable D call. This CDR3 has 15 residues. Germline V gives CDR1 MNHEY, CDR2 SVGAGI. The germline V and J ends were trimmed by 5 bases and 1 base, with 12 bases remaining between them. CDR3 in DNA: TGTGCCAGCAGTCCTACGGGCAAGTCCTACAATGAGCAGTTCTTC. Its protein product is CASSPTGKSYNEQFF.

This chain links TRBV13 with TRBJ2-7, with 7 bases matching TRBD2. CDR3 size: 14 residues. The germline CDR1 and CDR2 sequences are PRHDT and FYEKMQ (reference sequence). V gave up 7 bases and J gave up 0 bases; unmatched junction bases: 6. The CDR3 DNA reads TGTGCCAGCAAGGAAGCGGGGTCCTCCTACGAGCAGTACTTC. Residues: CASKEAGSSYEQYF. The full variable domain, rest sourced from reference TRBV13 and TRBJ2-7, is AAGVIQSPRHLIKEKRETATLKCYPIPRHDTVYWYQQGPGQDPQFLISFYEKMQSDKGSIPDRFSAQQFSDYHSELNMSSLELGDSALYFCASKEAGSSYEQYFGPGTRLTVT.

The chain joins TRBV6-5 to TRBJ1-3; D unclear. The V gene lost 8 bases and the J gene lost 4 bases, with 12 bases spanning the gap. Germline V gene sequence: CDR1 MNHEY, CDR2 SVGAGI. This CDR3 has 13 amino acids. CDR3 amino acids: CASGGLDGNTIYF. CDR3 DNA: TGTGCCAGCGGAGGGTTGGACGGAAACACCATATATTTT.

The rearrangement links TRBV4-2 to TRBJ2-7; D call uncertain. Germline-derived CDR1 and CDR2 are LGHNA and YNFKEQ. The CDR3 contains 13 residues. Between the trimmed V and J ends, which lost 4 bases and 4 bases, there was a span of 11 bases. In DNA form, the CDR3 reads TGTGCCAGCAGCCCTATGACGGATTACGAGCAGTACTTC. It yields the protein CASSPMTDYEQYF.

CDR3 region: CASSLAGRGEQYF. As DNA, the CDR3 is TGCGCCAGCAGTTTAGCGGGGCGGGGCGAGCAGTACTTC. The chain has TRBV5-1 and TRBJ2-7; TRBD2 agrees at 8 bases. From germline, CDR1 is SGHRS and CDR2 YFSETQ. Trimming removed 5 bases from V and 6 bases from J; junction bases left unmatched: 7. CDR3 length: 13 residues.

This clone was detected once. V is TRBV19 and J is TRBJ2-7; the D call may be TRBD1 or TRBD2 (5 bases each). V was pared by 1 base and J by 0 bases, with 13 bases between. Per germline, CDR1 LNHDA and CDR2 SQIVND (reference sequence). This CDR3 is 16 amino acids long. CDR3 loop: CASSIGTGGSSYEQYF. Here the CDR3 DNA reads TGTGCCAGTAGTATAGGAACAGGAGGAAGCTCCTACGAGCAGTACTTC.

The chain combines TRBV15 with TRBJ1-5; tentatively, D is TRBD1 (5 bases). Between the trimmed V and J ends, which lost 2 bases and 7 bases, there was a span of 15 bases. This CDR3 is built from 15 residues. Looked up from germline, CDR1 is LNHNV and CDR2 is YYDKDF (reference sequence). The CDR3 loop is CATSRHQGEQQPQHF. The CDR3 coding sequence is TGTGCCACCAGCAGACACCAGGGAGAGCAACAGCCCCAGCATTTT.

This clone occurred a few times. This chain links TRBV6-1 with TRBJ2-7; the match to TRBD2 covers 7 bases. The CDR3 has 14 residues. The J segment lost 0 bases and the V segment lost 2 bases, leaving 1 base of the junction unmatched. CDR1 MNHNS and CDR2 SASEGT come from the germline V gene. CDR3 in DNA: TGTGCCAGCAGTGAAAGGACTAGCTCCTACGAGCAGTACTTC. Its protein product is CASSERTSSYEQYF.

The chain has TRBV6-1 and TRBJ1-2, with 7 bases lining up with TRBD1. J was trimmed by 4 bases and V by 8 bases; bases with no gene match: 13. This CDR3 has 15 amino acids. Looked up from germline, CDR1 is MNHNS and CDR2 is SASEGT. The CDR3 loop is CASQQGWVGSYGYTF. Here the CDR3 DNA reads TGTGCCAGCCAACAGGGGTGGGTAGGCAGCTATGGCTACACCTTC.

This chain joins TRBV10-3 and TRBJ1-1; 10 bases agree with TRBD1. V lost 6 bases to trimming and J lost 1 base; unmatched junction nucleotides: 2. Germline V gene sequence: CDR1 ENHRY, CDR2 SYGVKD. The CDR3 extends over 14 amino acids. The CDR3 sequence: CAIRGQGTNTEAFF. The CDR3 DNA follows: TGTGCCATCAGGGGACAGGGGACGAACACTGAAGCTTTCTTT.

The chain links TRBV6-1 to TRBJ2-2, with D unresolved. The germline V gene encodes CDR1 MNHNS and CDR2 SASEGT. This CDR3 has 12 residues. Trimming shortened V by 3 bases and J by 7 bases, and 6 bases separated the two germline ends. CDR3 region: CASSDLYGELFF. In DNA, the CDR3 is TGTGCCAGCAGTGACTTGTACGGGGAGCTGTTTTTT.

CDR3 bases: TGTGCCATCAGTACCTCTCGGGACTATTACACCGGGGAGCTGTTTTTT. Translated: CAISTSRDYYTGELFF. The rearrangement uses TRBV10-3 and TRBJ2-2; 7 nucleotides match TRBD2. J lost 3 bases, V lost 5 bases, and 9 bases had no gene match. This CDR3 comprises 16 residues. Per germline, CDR1 ENHRY and CDR2 SYGVKD.

The CDR3 DNA reads as TGTGCCAGCAGCTGGGGTATTCCTAGCACAGATACGCAGTATTTT. Translating it yields CASSWGIPSTDTQYF. The V call is TRBV13, the J call TRBJ2-3; no reliable D call. V dropped 4 bases and J dropped 0 bases, with 11 bases sitting between them. Germline V gene lookup returns CDR1 PRHDT and CDR2 FYEKMQ (reference sequence). CDR3 length: 15 amino acids.

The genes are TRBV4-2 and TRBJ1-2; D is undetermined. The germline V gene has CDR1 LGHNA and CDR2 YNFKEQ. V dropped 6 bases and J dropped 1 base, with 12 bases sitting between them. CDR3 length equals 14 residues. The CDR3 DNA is TGTGCCAGCAGGATCGGAGCTGTTAACTATGGCTACACCTTC. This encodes CASRIGAVNYGYTF.

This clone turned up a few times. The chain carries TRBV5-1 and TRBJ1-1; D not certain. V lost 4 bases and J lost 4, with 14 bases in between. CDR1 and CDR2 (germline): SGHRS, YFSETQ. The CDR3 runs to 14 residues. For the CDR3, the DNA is TGCGCCAGCAGCCTCGACCCATCCGGCACTGAAGCTTTCTTT. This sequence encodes CASSLDPSGTEAFF.

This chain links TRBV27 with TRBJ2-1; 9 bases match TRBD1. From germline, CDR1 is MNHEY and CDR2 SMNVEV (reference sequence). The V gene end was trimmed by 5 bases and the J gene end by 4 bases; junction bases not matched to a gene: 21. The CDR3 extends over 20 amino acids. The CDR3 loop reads CASSPRGVQRTGDPYNEQFF. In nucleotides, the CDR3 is TGTGCCAGCAGTCCCCGCGGGGTTCAAAGGACAGGGGACCCTTACAATGAGCAGTTCTTC.

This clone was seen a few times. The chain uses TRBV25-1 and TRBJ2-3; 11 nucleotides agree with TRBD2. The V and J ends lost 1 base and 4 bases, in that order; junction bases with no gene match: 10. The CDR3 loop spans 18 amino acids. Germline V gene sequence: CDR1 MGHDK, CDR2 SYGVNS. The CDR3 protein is CASSESNPTSGGSDTQYF. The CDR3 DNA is TGTGCCAGCAGTGAATCAAACCCCACTAGCGGGGGATCAGATACGCAGTATTTT.

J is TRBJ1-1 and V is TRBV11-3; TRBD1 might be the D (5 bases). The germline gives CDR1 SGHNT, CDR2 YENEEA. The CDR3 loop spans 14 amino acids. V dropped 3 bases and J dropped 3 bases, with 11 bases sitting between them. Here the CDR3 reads CASSLKGSDTEAFF. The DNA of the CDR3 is TGTGCCAGCAGCTTGAAGGGGAGCGACACTGAAGCTTTCTTT.

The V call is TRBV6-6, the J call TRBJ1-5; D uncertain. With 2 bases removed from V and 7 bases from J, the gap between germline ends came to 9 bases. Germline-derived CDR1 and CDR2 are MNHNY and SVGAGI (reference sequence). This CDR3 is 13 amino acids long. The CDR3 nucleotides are TGTGCCAGCAGTTACATGACGACACAGCCCCAGCATTTT. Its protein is CASSYMTTQPQHF.

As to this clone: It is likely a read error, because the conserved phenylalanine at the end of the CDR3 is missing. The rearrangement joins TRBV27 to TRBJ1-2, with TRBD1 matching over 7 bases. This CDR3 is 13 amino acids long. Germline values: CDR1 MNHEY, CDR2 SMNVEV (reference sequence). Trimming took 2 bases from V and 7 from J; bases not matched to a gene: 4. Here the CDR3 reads CASSLARDSGYTL. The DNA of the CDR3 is TGTGCCAGCAGTTTAGCAAGGGACAGTGGCTACACCCTC.

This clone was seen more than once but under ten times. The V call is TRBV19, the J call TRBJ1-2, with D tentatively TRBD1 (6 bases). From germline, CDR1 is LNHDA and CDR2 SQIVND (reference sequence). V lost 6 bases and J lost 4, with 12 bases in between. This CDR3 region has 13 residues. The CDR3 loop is CASRGGPGYGYTF. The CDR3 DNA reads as TGTGCCAGTAGAGGGGGGCCAGGCTATGGCTACACCTTC.